This T cell receptor (beta chain) was identified during a study of blood T cell repertoires in COVID-19. Study-wide context: Collection of acute and convalescent COVID-19 samples took place in the United States, Italy and Spain. T cells, B-cell-depleted T cells, or PBMCs supplied cDNA or gDNA.

As processed by the authors: Researchers report that nucleated cell counts were estimated from reference gene primer amplification. Sequencing was performed with immunoSEQ multiplex PCR; in TCRdb, only in-frame clones are kept and a portion is missing. The D gene and trimming were derived from the DNA, and the V and J assignments and clone size from that table. The table lists 130,000 to 150,000 clones, about 84% of them singletons, with approximately 5.8% in the top ten. CDR1 and CDR2 from the germline V gene are LGHNA and YSLEER. The CDR3 length is 14 residues. Trimming pared 1 base from V and 2 bases from J, leaving 9 bases between.

The sequenced sample was peripheral blood. The chain is built from TRBV4-3 and TRBJ2-7; D gene uncertain. This receptor was obtained from a human donor in a cohort sampled during active COVID-19. The CDR3 sequence is CASSQALFTYEQYF. The CDR3, as DNA: TGCGCCAGCAGCCAAGCCCTATTCACCTACGAGCAGTACTTC.